This TCR beta chain appears in the sequencing data of a study of vaccination and CD4 T cells after COVID-19. Study details: Participants got two doses of BNT162b2 or mRNA-1273 vaccine. Median time from COVID diagnosis to post-COVID sampling was 101 days (35 to 161). Each control was exposed to a CEFX pool, an HIV-1 Nef pool, or no peptide at all.

Noted treatment: 10-day PBMC culture with coronavirus spike peptide pools or control peptides (ViraFEST assay). The unexposed donor gave CD4+ T cells before the COVID-19 pandemic (2011-2018). This clonotype is termed large. What it binds is not known. The Oncomine TCR Beta short-read assay sequenced DNA from cultured CD4+ T cells. In TCRdb, the PCR reads were re-called with MiXCR into one record per CDR3 protein. Counted here are about 10,000 distinct CDR3 sequences, around a third occurring once; the ten biggest clones make up less than 35%. The CDR3 has 12 amino acids. The V gene's germline CDR1 is DFQATT and CDR2 SNEGSKA (reference sequence).

The specimen was CD4+ T cells from blood, cultured in vitro. The V and J genes are TRBV20-1 and TRBJ1-1, with D perhaps TRBD1 (6 bases). The TCR sequence derives from a human donor in good health. For the CDR3, the DNA is TGCAGCCGACAGGTTGGGGACACTGAAGCTTTCTTT. Amino acids: CSRQVGDTEAFF.